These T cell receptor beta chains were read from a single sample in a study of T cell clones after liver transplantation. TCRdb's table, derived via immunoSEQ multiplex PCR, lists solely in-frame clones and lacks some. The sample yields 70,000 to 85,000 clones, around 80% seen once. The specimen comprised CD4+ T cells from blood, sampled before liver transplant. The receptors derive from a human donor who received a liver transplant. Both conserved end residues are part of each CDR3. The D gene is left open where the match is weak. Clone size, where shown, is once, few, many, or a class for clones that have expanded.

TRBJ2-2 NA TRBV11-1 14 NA CASSRLVVGGELFF TGTGCCAGCAGCAGACTAGTTGTCGGCGGGGAGCTGTTTTTT
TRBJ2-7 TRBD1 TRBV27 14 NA CASSPRTGLDEQYF TGTGCCAGCAGCCCTAGGACAGGGCTTGACGAGCAGTACTTC
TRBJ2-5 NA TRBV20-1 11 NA CSASSKETQYF TGCAGTGCTAGTTCCAAAGAGACCCAGTACTTC
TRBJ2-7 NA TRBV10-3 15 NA CAISGTTGPSYEQYF TGTGCCATCAGTGGGACAACAGGGCCCAGCTACGAGCAGTACTTC
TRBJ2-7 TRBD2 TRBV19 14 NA CASSISSGSYEQYF TGTGCCAGTAGTATTTCTAGCGGGAGTTACGAGCAGTACTTC
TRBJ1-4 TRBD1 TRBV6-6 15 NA CASSARDRLNEKLFF TGTGCCAGCAGTGCAAGGGACAGACTTAATGAAAAACTGTTTTTT
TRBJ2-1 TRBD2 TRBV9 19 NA CASSVDSGRASSSYNEQFF TGTGCCAGCAGCGTAGATAGCGGGAGGGCCTCCAGCTCCTACAATGAGCAGTTCTTC
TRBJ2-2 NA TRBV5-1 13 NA CASSSDFAGELFF TGCGCCAGCAGTTCCGACTTCGCCGGGGAGCTGTTTTTT
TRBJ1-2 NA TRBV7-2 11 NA CASSYGLGYTF TGTGCCAGCAGCTACGGGCTTGGCTACACCTTC
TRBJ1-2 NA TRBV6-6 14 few CASSYGEANYGYTF TGTGCCAGCAGTTACGGGGAAGCTAACTATGGCTACACCTTC
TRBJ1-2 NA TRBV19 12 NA CASSIGAGGYTF TGTGCCAGTAGTATTGGCGCGGGAGGCTACACCTTC
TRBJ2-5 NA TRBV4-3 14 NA CASSPGGGRETQYF TGCGCCAGCAGCCCAGGAGGGGGGCGAGAGACCCAGTACTTC
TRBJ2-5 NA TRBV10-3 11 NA CAISEGGPQYF TGTGCCATCAGTGAGGGGGGACCCCAGTACTTC
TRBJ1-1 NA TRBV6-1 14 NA CASRPGRSNTEAFF TGTGCCAGCAGACCCGGACGCTCGAACACTGAAGCTTTCTTT
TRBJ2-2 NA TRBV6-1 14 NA CASSSFQGTGELFF TGTGCCAGCAGCTCATTCCAGGGGACCGGGGAGCTGTTTTTT
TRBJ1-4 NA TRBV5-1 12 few CASSLVGEKLFF TGCGCCAGCAGCTTGGTGGGGGAAAAACTGTTTTTT
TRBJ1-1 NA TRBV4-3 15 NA CASTTSAGRRTEAFF TGCGCCAGCACCACGTCGGCGGGGAGGCGGACTGAAGCTTTCTTT
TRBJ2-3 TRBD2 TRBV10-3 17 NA CAIRRGLAGISTDTQYF TGTGCCATCAGACGCGGACTAGCGGGGATTAGCACAGATACGCAGTATTTT
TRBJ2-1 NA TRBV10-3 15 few CATADLQRSYNEQFF TGTGCCACCGCGGACCTTCAGCGCTCCTACAATGAGCAGTTCTTC
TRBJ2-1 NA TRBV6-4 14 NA CASKEHTAYNEQFF TGTGCCAGCAAGGAGCATACGGCTTACAATGAGCAGTTCTTC
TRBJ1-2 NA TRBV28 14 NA CASSLIGSFYGYTF TGTGCCAGCAGTTTGATAGGCTCCTTCTATGGCTACACCTTC
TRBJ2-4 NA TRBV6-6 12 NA CASSYELNIQYF TGTGCCAGCAGTTATGAGTTAAACATTCAGTACTTC
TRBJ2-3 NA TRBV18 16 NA CASSPPSGGPTDTQYF TGTGCCAGCTCACCACCCTCTGGGGGGCCCACAGATACGCAGTATTTT
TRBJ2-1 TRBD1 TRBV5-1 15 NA CASSDQGQGYNEQFF TGCGCCAGCTCTGACCAGGGACAGGGCTACAATGAGCAGTTCTTC
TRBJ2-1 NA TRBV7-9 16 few CASSIIRGGGNNEQFF TGTGCCAGCAGCATCATCCGGGGAGGGGGAAACAATGAGCAGTTCTTC
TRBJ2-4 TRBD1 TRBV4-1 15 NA CASSQGQFSQNIQYF TGCGCCAGCAGCCAGGGACAGTTTAGCCAAAACATTCAGTACTTC
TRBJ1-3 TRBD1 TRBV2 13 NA CASSYDRVNTIYF TGTGCCAGCAGTTACGACAGGGTGAACACCATATATTTT
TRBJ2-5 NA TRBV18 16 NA CASSRGDFGFGETQYF TGTGCCAGCTCACGAGGGGACTTTGGGTTTGGAGAGACCCAGTACTTC
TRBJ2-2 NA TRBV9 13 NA CASSTGNTGELFF TGTGCCAGTAGCACAGGGAACACCGGGGAGCTGTTTTTT
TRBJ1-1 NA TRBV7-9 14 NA CASSLSAVNTEAFF TGTGCCAGCAGCTTAAGCGCGGTGAACACTGAAGCTTTCTTT
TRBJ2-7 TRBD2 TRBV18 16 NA CASSPPSTGRWHEQYF TGTGCCAGCTCACCACCATCGACCGGGAGGTGGCACGAGCAGTACTTC
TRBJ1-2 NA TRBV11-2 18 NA CASSLRNRLSDGDYGYTF TGTGCCAGCAGCTTAAGAAACCGGCTTTCAGACGGGGATTATGGCTACACCTTC
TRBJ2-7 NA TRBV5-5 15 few CASSLPGSAHYEQYF TGTGCCAGCAGCCTCCCAGGCAGCGCACACTACGAGCAGTACTTC
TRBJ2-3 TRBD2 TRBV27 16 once CASSLGRTSGTDTQYF TGTGCCAGCAGTTTGGGGAGGACTAGCGGGACAGATACGCAGTATTTT
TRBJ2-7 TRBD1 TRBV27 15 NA CASSSLGTGFYEQYF TGTGCCAGCAGTTCGCTCGGGACAGGGTTCTACGAGCAGTACTTC
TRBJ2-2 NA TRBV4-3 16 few CASSLAWGSGTGELFF TGCGCCAGCAGCCTCGCATGGGGGAGCGGCACCGGGGAGCTGTTTTTT
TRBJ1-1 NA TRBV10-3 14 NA CAISEFGQGTEAFF TGTGCCATCAGTGAGTTCGGGCAGGGCACTGAAGCTTTCTTT
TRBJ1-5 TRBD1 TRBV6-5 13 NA CASSRDRGQPQHF TGTGCCAGCAGCCGTGACAGGGGTCAGCCCCAGCATTTT
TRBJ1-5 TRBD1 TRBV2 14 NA CASRPDRESQPQHF TGTGCCAGCAGGCCCGACAGGGAAAGTCAGCCCCAGCATTTT
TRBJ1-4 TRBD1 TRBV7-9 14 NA CASSLNTGDEKLFF TGTGCCAGCAGCTTAAATACAGGGGACGAAAAACTGTTTTTT
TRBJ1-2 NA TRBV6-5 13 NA CASSPDRDYGYTF TGTGCCAGCAGTCCTGACAGAGACTATGGCTACACCTTC
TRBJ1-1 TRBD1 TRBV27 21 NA CASSPRRINRGPSLVNTEAFF TGTGCCAGCAGCCCAAGGAGGATAAACAGGGGGCCTAGTCTAGTGAACACTGAAGCTTTCTTT
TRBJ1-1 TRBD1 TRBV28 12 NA CASSLRQGLAFF TGTGCCAGCAGTTTACGACAGGGCTTAGCTTTCTTT
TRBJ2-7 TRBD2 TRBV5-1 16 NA CASSLNPAGVGSEQYF TGCGCCAGCAGCTTGAACCCAGCGGGAGTAGGTAGCGAGCAGTACTTC